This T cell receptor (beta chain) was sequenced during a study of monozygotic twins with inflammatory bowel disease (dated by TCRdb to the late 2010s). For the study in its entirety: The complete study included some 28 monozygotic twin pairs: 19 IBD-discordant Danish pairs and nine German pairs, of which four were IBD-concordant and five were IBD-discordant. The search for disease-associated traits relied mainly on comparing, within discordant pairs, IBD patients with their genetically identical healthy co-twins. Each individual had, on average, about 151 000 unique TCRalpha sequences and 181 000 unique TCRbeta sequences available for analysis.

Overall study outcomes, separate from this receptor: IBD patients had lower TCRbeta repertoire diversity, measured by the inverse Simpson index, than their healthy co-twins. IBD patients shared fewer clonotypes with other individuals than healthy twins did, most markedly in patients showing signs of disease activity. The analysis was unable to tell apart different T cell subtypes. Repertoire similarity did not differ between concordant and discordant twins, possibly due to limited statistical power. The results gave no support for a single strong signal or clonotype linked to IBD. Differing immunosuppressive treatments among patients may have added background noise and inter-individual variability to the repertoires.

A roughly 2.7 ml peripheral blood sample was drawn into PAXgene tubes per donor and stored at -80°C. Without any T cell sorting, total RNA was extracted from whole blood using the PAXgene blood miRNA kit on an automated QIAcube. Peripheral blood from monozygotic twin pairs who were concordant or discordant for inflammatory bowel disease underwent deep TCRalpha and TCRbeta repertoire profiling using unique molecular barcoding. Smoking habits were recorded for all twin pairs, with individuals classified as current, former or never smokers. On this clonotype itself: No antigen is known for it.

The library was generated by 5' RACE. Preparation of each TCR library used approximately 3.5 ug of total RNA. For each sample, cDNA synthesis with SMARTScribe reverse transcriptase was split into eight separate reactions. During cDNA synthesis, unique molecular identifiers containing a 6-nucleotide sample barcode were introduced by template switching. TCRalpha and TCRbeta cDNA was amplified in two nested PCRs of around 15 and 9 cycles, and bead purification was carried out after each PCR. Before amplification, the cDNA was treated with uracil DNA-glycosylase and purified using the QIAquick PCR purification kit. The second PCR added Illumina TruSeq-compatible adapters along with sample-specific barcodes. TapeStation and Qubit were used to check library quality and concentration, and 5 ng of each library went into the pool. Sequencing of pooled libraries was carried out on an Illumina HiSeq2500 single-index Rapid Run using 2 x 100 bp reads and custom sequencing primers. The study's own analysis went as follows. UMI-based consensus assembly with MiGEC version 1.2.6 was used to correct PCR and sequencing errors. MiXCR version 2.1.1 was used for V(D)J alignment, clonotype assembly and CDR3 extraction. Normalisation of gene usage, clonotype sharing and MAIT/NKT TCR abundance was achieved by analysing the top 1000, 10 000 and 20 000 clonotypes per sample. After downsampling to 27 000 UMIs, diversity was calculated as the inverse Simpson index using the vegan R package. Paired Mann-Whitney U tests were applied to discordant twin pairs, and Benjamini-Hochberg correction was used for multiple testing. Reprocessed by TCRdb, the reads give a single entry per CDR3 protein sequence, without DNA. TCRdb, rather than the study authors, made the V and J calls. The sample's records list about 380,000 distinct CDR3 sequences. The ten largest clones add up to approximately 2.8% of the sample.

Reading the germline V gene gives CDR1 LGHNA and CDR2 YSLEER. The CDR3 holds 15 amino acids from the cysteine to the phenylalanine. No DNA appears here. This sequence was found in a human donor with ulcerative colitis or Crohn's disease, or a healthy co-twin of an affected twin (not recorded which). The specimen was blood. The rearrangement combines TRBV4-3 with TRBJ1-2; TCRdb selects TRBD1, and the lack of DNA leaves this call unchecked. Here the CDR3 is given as CASSPTGGVFNGYTF.